This T cell receptor (beta chain) was identified in a study of blood T cell repertoires in COVID-19. Study background: T cells, B-cell-depleted T cells, or PBMCs supplied cDNA or gDNA.

Seattle researchers signed up patients amid active infection and tracked them longitudinally. Source study methods: Researchers report that nucleated cell counts were estimated from reference gene primer amplification. Profiled with immunoSEQ multiplex PCR; TCRdb holds only in-frame clones, not every one. V and J calls and clone size follow that table, whereas D and trimming were derived from the DNA. The data contain about 180,000 clones, roughly four fifths of them seen just once; the ten biggest clones take up about 8.3%. CDR3 length: 16 amino acids. V lost 6 bases and J lost 8, with 25 bases in between. The germline V gene encodes CDR1 MDHEN and CDR2 SYDVKM.

This chain connects TRBV28 to TRBJ1-1; a possible D gene is TRBD1 (5 bases). Sequenced sample: peripheral blood. This TCR came from a woman between 65 and 79 years old with COVID-19, enrolled during active disease. Here the CDR3 reads CASSRPDTPGGREAFF. The DNA for the CDR3 is TGTGCCAGCAGCCGCCCGGACACCCCGGGGGGTCGCGAAGCTTTCTTT.